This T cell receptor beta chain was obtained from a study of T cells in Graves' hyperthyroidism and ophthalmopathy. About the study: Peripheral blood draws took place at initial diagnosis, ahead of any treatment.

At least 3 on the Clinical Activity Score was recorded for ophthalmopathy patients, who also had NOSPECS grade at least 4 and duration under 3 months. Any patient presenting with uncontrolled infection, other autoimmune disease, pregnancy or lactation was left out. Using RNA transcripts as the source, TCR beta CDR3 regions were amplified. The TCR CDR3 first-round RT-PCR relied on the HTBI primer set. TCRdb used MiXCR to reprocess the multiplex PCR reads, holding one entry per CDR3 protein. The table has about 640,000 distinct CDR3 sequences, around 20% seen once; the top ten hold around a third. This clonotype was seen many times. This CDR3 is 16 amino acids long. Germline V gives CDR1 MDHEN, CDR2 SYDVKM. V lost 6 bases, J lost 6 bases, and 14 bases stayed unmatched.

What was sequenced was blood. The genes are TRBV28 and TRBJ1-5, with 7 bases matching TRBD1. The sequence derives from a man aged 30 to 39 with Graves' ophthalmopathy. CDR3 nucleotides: TGTGCCAGCAGAATCGGTGAGGGGGCTCGGCTTCAGCCCCAGCATTTT. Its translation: CASRIGEGARLQPQHF.